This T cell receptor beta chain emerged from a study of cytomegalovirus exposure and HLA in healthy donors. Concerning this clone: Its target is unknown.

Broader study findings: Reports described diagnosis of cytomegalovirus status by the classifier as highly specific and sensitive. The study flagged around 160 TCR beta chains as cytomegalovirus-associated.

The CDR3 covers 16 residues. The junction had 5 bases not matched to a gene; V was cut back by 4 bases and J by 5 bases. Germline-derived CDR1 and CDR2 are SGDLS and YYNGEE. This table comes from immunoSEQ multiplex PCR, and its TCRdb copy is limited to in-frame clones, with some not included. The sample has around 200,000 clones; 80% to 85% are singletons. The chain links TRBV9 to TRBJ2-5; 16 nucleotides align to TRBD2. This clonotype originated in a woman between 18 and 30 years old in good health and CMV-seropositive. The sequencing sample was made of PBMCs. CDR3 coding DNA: TGTGCCAGCAGCACGCCGGGACTAGCGGGGGGGGAGACCCAGTACTTC. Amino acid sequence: CASSTPGLAGGETQYF.